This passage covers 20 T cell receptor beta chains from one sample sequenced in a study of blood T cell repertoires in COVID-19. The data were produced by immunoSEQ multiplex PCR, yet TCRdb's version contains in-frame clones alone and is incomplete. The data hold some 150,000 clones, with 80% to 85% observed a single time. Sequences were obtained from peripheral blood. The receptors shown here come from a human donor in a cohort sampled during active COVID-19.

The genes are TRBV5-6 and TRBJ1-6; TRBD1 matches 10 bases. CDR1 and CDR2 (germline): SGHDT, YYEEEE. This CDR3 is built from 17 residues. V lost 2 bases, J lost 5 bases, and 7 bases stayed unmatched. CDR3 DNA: TGTGCCAGCAGCTTTCCGGGACAGGGGTTAAATAATTCACCCCTCCACTTT. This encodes CASSFPGQGLNNSPLHF.

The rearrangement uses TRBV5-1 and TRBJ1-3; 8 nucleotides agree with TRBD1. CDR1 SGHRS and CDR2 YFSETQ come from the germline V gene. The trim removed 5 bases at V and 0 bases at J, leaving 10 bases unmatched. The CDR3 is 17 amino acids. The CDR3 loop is CASSSNQGASSGNTIYF. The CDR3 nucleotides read TGCGCCAGCAGTTCGAATCAGGGGGCGAGCTCTGGAAACACCATATATTTT.

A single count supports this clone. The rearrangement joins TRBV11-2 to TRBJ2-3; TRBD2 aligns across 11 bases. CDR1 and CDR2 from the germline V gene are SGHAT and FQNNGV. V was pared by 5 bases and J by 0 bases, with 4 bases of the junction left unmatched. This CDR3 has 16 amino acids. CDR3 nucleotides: TGTGCCAGCAGCCCGGGACTAGCGGCTAGCACAGATACGCAGTATTTT. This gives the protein CASSPGLAASTDTQYF.

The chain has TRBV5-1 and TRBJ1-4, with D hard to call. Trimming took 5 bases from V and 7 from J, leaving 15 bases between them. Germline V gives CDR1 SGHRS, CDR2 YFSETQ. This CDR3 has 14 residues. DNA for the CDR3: TGCGCCAGCAGTCAAGAACCAGGTGGTGAAAAACTGTTTTTT. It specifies CASSQEPGGEKLFF.

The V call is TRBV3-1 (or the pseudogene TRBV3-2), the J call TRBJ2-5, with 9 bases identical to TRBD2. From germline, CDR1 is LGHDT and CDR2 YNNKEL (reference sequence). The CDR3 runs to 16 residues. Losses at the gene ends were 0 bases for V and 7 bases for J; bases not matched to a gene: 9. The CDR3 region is CASSQEGAGGPGTQYF. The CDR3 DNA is TGTGCCAGCAGCCAAGAAGGAGCGGGGGGCCCAGGGACCCAGTACTTC.

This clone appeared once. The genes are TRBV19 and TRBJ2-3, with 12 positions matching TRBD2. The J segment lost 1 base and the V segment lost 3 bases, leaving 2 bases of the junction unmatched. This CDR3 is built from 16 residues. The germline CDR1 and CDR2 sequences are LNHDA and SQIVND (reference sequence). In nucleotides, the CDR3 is TGTGCCAGTAGTATCCGGACTAGCGGGGGCACAGATACGCAGTATTTT. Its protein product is CASSIRTSGGTDTQYF.

The CDR3 bases are TGTGCCAGCAGCCCCCACGGGGGAGAGACCCAGTACTTC. This translates into CASSPHGGETQYF. The chain has TRBV3-1 (or the pseudogene TRBV3-2) and TRBJ2-5, with D tentatively TRBD2 (6 bases). Per the germline V gene, CDR1 is LGHDT and CDR2 is YNNKEL (reference sequence). The CDR3 length is 13 residues. With 4 bases removed from V and 4 bases from J, the gap between germline ends came to 10 bases.

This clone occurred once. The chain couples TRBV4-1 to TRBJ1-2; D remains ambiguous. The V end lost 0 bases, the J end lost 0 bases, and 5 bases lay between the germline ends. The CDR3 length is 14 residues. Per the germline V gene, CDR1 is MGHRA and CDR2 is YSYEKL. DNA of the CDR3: TGCGCCAGCAGCCAAGAATCAGCTAACTATGGCTACACCTTC. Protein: CASSQESANYGYTF.

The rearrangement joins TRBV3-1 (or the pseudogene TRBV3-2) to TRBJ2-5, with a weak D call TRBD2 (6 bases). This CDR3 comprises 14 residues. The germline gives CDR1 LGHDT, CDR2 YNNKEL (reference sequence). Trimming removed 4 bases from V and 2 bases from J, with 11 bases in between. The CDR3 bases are TGTGCCAGCAGCCTACGGGACTTGCAAGAGACCCAGTACTTC. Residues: CASSLRDLQETQYF.

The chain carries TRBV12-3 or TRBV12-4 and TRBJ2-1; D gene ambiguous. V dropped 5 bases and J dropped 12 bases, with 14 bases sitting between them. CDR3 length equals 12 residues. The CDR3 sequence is CASSPDLSWQFF. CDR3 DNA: TGTGCCAGCAGTCCCGACTTGTCCTGGCAGTTCTTC.

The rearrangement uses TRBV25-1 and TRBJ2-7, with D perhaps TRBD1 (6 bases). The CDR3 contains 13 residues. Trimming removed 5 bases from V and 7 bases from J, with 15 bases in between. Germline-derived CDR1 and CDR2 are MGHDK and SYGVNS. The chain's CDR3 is CASSLQGTMEQYF. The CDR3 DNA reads TGTGCCAGCAGTCTGCAGGGGACGATGGAGCAGTACTTC.

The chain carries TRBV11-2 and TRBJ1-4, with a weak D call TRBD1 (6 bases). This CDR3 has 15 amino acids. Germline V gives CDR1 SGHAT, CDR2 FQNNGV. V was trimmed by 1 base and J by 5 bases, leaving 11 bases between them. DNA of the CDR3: TGTGCCAGCAGCTTAGGCAGGGGAGCAAATGAAAAACTGTTTTTT. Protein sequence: CASSLGRGANEKLFF.

The CDR3 spells CSARSGLEQYF. In nucleotides, the CDR3 is TGCAGTGCTAGGTCGGGACTCGAGCAGTACTTC. The J gene is TRBJ2-7, the V gene TRBV20-1, with D maybe TRBD2 (6 bases). Trimming took 3 bases from V and 6 from J, leaving 9 bases between them. Germline assignment: CDR1 DFQATT and CDR2 SNEGSKA (reference sequence). There are 11 residues in the CDR3.

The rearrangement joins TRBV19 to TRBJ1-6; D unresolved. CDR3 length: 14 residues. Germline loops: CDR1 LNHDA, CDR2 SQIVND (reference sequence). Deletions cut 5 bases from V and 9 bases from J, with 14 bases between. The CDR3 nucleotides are TGTGCCAGTAGTGGGCGGCGGGAGAGTTCACCCCTCCACTTT. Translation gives CASSGRRESSPLHF. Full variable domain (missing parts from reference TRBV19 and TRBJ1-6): DGGITQSPKYLFRKEGQNVTLSCEQNLNHDAMYWYRQDPGQGLRLIYYSQIVNDFQKGDIAEGYSVSREKKESFPLTVTSAQKNPTAFYLCASSGRRESSPLHFGNGTRLTVT.

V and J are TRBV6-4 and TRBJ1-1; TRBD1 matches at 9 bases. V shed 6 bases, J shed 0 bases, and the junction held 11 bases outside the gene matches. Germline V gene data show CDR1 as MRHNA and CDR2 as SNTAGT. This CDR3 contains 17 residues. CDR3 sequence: CASRMTGGGGMNTEAFF. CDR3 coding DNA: TGTGCCAGCAGAATGACAGGGGGAGGGGGCATGAACACTGAAGCTTTCTTT.

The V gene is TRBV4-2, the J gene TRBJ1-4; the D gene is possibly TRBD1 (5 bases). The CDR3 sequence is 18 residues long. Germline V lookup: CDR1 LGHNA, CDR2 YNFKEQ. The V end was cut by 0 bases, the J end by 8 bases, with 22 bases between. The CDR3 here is CASSQEGQAGRLLEKLFF. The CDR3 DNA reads TGTGCCAGCAGCCAAGAGGGGCAGGCGGGAAGATTACTCGAAAAACTGTTTTTT.

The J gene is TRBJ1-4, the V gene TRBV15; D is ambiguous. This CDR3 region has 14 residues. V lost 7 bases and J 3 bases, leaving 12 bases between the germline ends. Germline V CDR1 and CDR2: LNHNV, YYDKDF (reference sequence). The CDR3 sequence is CATKSYGANEKLFF. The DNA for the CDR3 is TGTGCCACCAAATCCTACGGGGCTAATGAAAAACTGTTTTTT.

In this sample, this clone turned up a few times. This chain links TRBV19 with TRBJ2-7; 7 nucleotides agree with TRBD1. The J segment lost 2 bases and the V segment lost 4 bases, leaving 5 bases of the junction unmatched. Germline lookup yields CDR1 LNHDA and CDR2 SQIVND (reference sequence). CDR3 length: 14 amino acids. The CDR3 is CASSRTGATYEQYF. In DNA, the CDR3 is TGTGCCAGTAGTAGGACAGGCGCGACCTACGAGCAGTACTTC. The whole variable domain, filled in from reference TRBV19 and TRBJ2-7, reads DGGITQSPKYLFRKEGQNVTLSCEQNLNHDAMYWYRQDPGQGLRLIYYSQIVNDFQKGDIAEGYSVSREKKESFPLTVTSAQKNPTAFYLCASSRTGATYEQYFGPGTRLTVT.

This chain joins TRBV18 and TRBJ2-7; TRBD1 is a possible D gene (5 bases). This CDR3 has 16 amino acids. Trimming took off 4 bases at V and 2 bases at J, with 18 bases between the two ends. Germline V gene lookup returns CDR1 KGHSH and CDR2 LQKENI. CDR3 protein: CASSRMGRPTPYEQYF. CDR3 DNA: TGTGCCAGCTCACGTATGGGGCGCCCAACGCCCTACGAGCAGTACTTC.

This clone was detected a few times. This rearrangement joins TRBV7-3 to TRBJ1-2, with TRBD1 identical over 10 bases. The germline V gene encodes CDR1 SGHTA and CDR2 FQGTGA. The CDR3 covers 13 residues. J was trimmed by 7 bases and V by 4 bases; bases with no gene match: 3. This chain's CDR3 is CASSSTGGLGYTF. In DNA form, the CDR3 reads TGTGCCAGCAGCTCGACAGGGGGCCTTGGCTACACCTTC. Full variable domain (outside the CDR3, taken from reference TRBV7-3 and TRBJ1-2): GAGVSQTPSNKVTEKGKYVELRCDPISGHTALYWYRQSLGQGPEFLIYFQGTGAADDSGLPNDRFFAVRPEGSVSTLKIQRTERGDSAVYLCASSSTGGLGYTFGSGTRLTVV.